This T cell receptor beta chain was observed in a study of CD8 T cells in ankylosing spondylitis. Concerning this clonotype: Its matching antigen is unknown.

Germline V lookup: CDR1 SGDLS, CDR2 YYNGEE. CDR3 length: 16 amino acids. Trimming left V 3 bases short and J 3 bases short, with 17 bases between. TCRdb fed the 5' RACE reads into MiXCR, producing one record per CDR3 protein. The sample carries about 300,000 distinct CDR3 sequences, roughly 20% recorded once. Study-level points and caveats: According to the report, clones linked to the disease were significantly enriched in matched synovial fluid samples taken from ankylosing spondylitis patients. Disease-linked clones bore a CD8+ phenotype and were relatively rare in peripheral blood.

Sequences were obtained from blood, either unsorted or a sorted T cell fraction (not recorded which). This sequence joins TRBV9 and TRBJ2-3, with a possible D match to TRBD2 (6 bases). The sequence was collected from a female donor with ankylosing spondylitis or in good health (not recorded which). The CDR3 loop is CASSARLGGETDTQYF. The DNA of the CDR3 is TGTGCCAGCAGCGCCAGACTAGGAGGGGAGACAGATACGCAGTATTTT.